This entry lists 32 T cell receptor beta chains sequenced from one sample in a study of T cell responses to AZD1222 COVID-19 vaccine. Assay: immunoSEQ multiplex PCR; the TCRdb copy retains only in-frame clones and omits some. There are approximately 140,000 clones in the sample; 80% to 95% occur only once, and roughly 3.3% lies in the top ten. The sequenced sample was peripheral blood, obtained 28 days after the second AZD1222 dose. The receptor source for this set is an adult who received the AZD1222 COVID-19 vaccine.

The V gene is TRBV7-6, the J gene TRBJ2-7; TRBD2 agrees at 10 bases. The J segment lost 2 bases and the V segment lost 0 bases, leaving 4 bases of the junction unmatched. Germline V gene data show CDR1 as SGHVS and CDR2 as FNYEAQ. The length of the CDR3 is 16 residues. The CDR3 spells CASSLAALAGAYEQYF. The CDR3 DNA sequence: TGTGCCAGCAGCTTAGCTGCCCTAGCGGGAGCCTACGAGCAGTACTTC.

This chain links TRBV12-3 or TRBV12-4 with TRBJ2-1; a possible D gene is TRBD2 (5 bases). Trimming stripped 6 bases from V and 8 bases from J, with 11 bases between. The length of the CDR3 is 12 residues. DNA for the CDR3: TGTGCCAGCAGCCCGCGGCGGGATGAGCAGTTCTTC. As protein: CASSPRRDEQFF.

This clone was observed a single time. The CDR3: CASSLARDHTGELFF. CDR3 bases: TGCGCCAGCAGCTTGGCTAGGGACCACACCGGGGAGCTGTTTTTT. The gene calls are TRBV5-1 and TRBJ2-2; D may be TRBD1 or TRBD2 (5 bases each). The V gene's germline CDR1 is SGHRS and CDR2 YFSETQ. Trimming shortened V by 0 bases and J by 3 bases, and 9 bases separated the two germline ends. The CDR3 is 15 amino acids.

The chain uses TRBV28 and TRBJ2-1; 9 bases are a match to TRBD2. Germline trimming cut 6 bases from V and 8 bases from J; bases unmatched to any gene: 20. Germline assignment: CDR1 MDHEN and CDR2 SYDVKM. This CDR3 region has 18 residues. The CDR3 DNA reads TGTGCCAGCAGAACCCCGGCCCTGTTAGCGGGAGTGTTCCATGAGCAGTTCTTC. Translated, it gives CASRTPALLAGVFHEQFF.

The V gene is TRBV27, the J gene TRBJ1-4; D is uncertain. Trimming left V 4 bases short and J 3 bases short, with 9 bases between. Germline CDR1 MNHEY, CDR2 SMNVEV (reference sequence). The CDR3 covers 14 residues. DNA for the CDR3: TGTGCCAGCAGTTCCCCGGGATCTAATGAAAAACTGTTTTTT. It is translated as CASSSPGSNEKLFF.

In its sample, this clone was seen once. This chain connects TRBV15 to TRBJ2-1; D unclear. Germline V gene data show CDR1 as LNHNV and CDR2 as YYDKDF (reference sequence). Trimming removed 6 bases at V and 1 base at J, with 16 bases between. This CDR3 comprises 16 residues. CDR3 residues: CATRKGPPVSYNEQFF. The CDR3 DNA is TGTGCCACCAGAAAGGGCCCCCCGGTATCCTACAATGAGCAGTTCTTC.

This clone was detected only once. The chain is built from TRBV5-6 and TRBJ2-7; D remains unclear. The CDR3 is made up of 11 amino acids. Trimming took 4 bases from V and 3 from J, leaving 5 bases between them. Germline loops: CDR1 SGHDT, CDR2 YYEEEE. The CDR3 region is CASSEYYEQYF. CDR3 DNA: TGTGCCAGCAGCGAATACTACGAGCAGTACTTC.

The CDR3 spells CASSLAENQPQHF. For the CDR3, the DNA is TGTGCCAGCAGCCTAGCGGAGAATCAGCCCCAGCATTTT. The chain joins TRBV12-3 or TRBV12-4 to TRBJ1-5; D gene unclear. The CDR3 is 13 amino acids. The V end lost 6 bases, the J end lost 4 bases, and 10 bases lay between the germline ends.

The chain uses TRBV19 and TRBJ1-6; D call uncertain. CDR3 size: 16 residues. The V and J ends lost 3 bases and 7 bases respectively, with 16 bases between them. Germline-derived CDR1 and CDR2 are LNHDA and SQIVND (reference sequence). The CDR3 sequence: CASSIGRGVVNSPLHF. Here the CDR3 DNA reads TGTGCCAGTAGTATTGGTCGCGGGGTTGTGAATTCACCCCTCCACTTT.

This chain connects TRBV7-2 to TRBJ2-7; the D gene is possibly TRBD2 (5 bases). This CDR3 has 16 residues. The V end was cut by 1 base, the J end by 1 base, with 14 bases between. CDR1 SGHTA and CDR2 FQGNSA come from the germline V gene. In nucleotides, the CDR3 is TGTGCCAGCAGCTTAGTGTCCATGGACTCGTCCTACGAGCAGTACTTC. This encodes CASSLVSMDSSYEQYF.

The chain joins TRBV4-2 to TRBJ2-2; 7 bases fit TRBD2. V shed 3 bases, J shed 4 bases, and the junction held 11 bases outside the gene matches. The CDR3 loop spans 17 amino acids. The germline CDR1 and CDR2 sequences are LGHNA and YNFKEQ. In DNA form, the CDR3 reads TGTGCCAGCAGCCATTCCCTGGCGGGAGTTAGCACCGGGGAGCTGTTTTTT. Translating it yields CASSHSLAGVSTGELFF.

This chain uses TRBV27 with TRBJ1-2; tentatively, D is TRBD1 (6 bases). Trimming left V 9 bases short and J 2 bases short, with 16 bases between. This CDR3 is built from 14 residues. Germline CDR1 reads MNHEY; CDR2 reads SMNVEV (reference sequence). The CDR3 DNA follows: TGTGCCAGTAGAAGGGGTGGGACAAACTATGGCTACACCTTC. The encoded protein is CASRRGGTNYGYTF.

V gene TRBV19 combines with J gene TRBJ2-3; 11 bases line up with TRBD2. CDR1 and CDR2 from the germline V gene are LNHDA and SQIVND (reference sequence). The CDR3 is made up of 15 amino acids. With 6 bases clipped from V and 0 bases from J, the junction kept 2 bases outside the gene matches. As DNA, the CDR3 is TGTGCCAGTAGAAGGACTAGCGGGAGCACAGATACGCAGTATTTT. This codes for CASRRTSGSTDTQYF.

J is TRBJ2-7 and V is TRBV10-3; D is perhaps TRBD1 (6 bases). The CDR3 runs 14 residues. The V end lost 6 bases, the J end lost 2 bases, and 14 bases lay between the germline ends. CDR1 and CDR2 (germline): ENHRY, SYGVKD. For the CDR3, the DNA is TGTGCCATCAGGGAGATGACAGGTCCCTACGAGCAGTACTTC. Its translation: CAIREMTGPYEQYF.

The J gene is TRBJ2-7, the V gene TRBV9; 7 nucleotides line up with TRBD1. CDR1 is SGDLS and CDR2 is YYNGEE in the germline V gene. This CDR3 spans 13 amino acids. J lost 5 bases, V lost 4 bases, and 6 bases had no gene match. Written as DNA, the CDR3 is TGTGCCAGCAGCACTTCCGGGACAGACGAGCAGTACTTC. Protein sequence: CASSTSGTDEQYF.

J is TRBJ1-1 and V is TRBV10-3; D is ambiguous. The CDR3 covers 14 residues. From germline, CDR1 is ENHRY and CDR2 SYGVKD. The ends were cut back, 6 bases at V and 2 bases at J, with 13 bases in the middle. The DNA of the CDR3 is TGTGCCATCAGGGTCGGACGGGAAAACACTGAAGCTTTCTTT. Translating it yields CAIRVGRENTEAFF.

This chain links TRBV5-1 with TRBJ2-1; D might be TRBD1 (5 bases). The ends were cut back, 4 bases at V and 12 bases at J, with 26 bases in the middle. CDR1 is SGHRS, CDR2 YFSETQ, per germline. The length of the CDR3 is 16 residues. DNA for the CDR3: TGCGCCAGCAGCCCGAACCCGGCGCGCTATGAACAGGTGCAGTTCTTC. Amino acids: CASSPNPARYEQVQFF.

This rearrangement joins TRBV5-1 to TRBJ2-6, with 8 bases lining up with TRBD1. Germline CDR1 is SGHRS and CDR2 is YFSETQ. The ends lost 9 bases at V and 2 bases at J; junction bases unmatched: 10. This CDR3 is built from 16 residues. Here the CDR3 DNA reads TGCGCCACCTCAAGGGACAGGCCTGCTGGGGCCAACGTCCTGACTTTC. It yields the protein CATSRDRPAGANVLTF.

The chain has TRBV5-1 and TRBJ1-3; 9 bases fit TRBD1. CDR3 size: 17 residues. The trim removed 1 base at V and 4 bases at J, leaving 9 bases unmatched. The germline V gene encodes CDR1 SGHRS and CDR2 YFSETQ. CDR3 amino acids: CASSLTEQGATGNTIYF. The CDR3 region has the DNA TGCGCCAGCAGCTTGACCGAACAGGGGGCTACAGGAAACACCATATATTTT.

The chain has TRBV12-5 and TRBJ2-3; a weak D match, TRBD2 (5 bases). This CDR3 is 14 amino acids long. V lost 3 bases and J lost 4, with 11 bases in between. Per the germline V gene, CDR1 is LGHNT and CDR2 is FRNRAP. The DNA of the CDR3 is TGTGCTAGTGGTTTAGGGCGGGTCTCAGATACGCAGTATTTT. Residues: CASGLGRVSDTQYF.

This sequence joins TRBV10-3 and TRBJ2-1, with 10 bases lining up with TRBD1. The V segment lost 10 bases and the J segment 8 bases; nucleotides outside the gene matches: 8. This CDR3 has 13 amino acids. The germline V gene has CDR1 ENHRY and CDR2 SYGVKD. The CDR3 nucleotides read TGTGCCACGACCGGGACAGGGGACCATGAGCAGTTCTTC. Translation gives CATTGTGDHEQFF.

V gene TRBV12-3 or TRBV12-4 combines with J gene TRBJ2-2; D unresolved. The CDR3 sequence is 12 residues long. Trimming took 9 bases from V and 7 from J, leaving 12 bases between them. The DNA of the CDR3 is TGTGCCAGTCGGTTGGGGATCGGGGAGCTGTTTTTT. This translates into CASRLGIGELFF.

V is TRBV27 and J is TRBJ1-4; possible D gene TRBD1, 6 bases. V was shortened by 6 bases and J by 8 bases, with 19 bases between the two germline ends. The germline CDR1 and CDR2 sequences are MNHEY and SMNVEV (reference sequence). This CDR3 has 15 amino acids. The CDR3 nucleotides read TGTGCCAGCAGGGGAGGGACGCAGGGGTACGAAAAACTGTTTTTT. Amino acids: CASRGGTQGYEKLFF. Combining the CDR3 with reference TRBV27 and TRBJ1-4 gives the whole variable domain EAQVTQNPRYLITVTGKKLTVTCSQNMNHEYMSWYRQDPGLGLRQIYYSMNVEVTDKGDVPEGYKVSRKEKRNFPLILESPSPNQTSLYFCASRGGTQGYEKLFFGSGTQLSVL.

In DNA form, the CDR3 reads TGTGCCAGCAGCTTGGGGTTCGCCGGGGGGAGTCGTTCACCCCTCCACTTT. Translated: CASSLGFAGGSRSPLHF. The V and J genes are TRBV5-6 and TRBJ1-6; possible D gene TRBD1, 5 bases. The germline V gene has CDR1 SGHDT and CDR2 YYEEEE. The CDR3 spans 17 residues. Trimming stripped 0 bases from V and 9 bases from J, with 19 bases between. The full variable domain, rest sourced from reference TRBV5-6 and TRBJ1-6, is DAGVTQSPTHLIKTRGQQVTLRCSPKSGHDTVSWYQQALGQGPQFIFQYYEEEERQRGNFPDRFSGHQFPNYSSELNVNALLLGDSALYLCASSLGFAGGSRSPLHFGNGTRLTVT.

J is TRBJ1-5 and V is TRBV20-1; D is ambiguous. Germline CDR1 is DFQATT and CDR2 is SNEGSKA (reference sequence). V was trimmed by 3 bases and J by 5 bases, leaving 8 bases between them. The CDR3 length is 12 residues. Here the CDR3 DNA reads TGCAGTGCTAGTATCGGAGATCAGCCCCAGCATTTT. This sequence encodes CSASIGDQPQHF.

The rearrangement links TRBV9 to TRBJ2-1; 7 nucleotides agree with TRBD1. Germline CDR1 is SGDLS and CDR2 is YYNGEE. V shed 0 bases, J shed 6 bases, and the junction held 3 bases outside the gene matches. CDR3 size: 14 residues. The CDR3 reads CASSVVDRPNEQFF. DNA for the CDR3: TGTGCCAGCAGCGTAGTGGACAGGCCCAATGAGCAGTTCTTC.

This clone was observed once. The J gene is TRBJ1-5, the V gene TRBV3-1 (or the pseudogene TRBV3-2), with D perhaps TRBD1 (5 bases). The germline V gene has CDR1 LGHDT and CDR2 YNNKEL (reference sequence). The CDR3 has 17 amino acids. The V end lost 0 bases, the J end lost 0 bases, and 12 bases lay between the germline ends. This CDR3 is CASSQDASGDSNQPQHF. The CDR3 DNA reads TGTGCCAGCAGCCAAGATGCTTCGGGGGATAGCAATCAGCCCCAGCATTTT.

The chain employs TRBV28 and TRBJ2-7; D not resolved. The V and J ends lost 5 bases and 3 bases respectively, with 8 bases between them. This CDR3 comprises 12 residues. CDR1 is MDHEN and CDR2 is SYDVKM in the germline V gene. CDR3 protein: CASSPFLYEQYF. In DNA form, the CDR3 reads TGTGCCAGCAGTCCCTTCCTCTACGAGCAGTACTTC.

A remark on this clone: The identical CDR3 is also encoded by other nucleotide sequences in the sample. The V call is TRBV18, the J call TRBJ2-7, with D possibly called TRBD1 or TRBD2 (5 bases each). Trimming left V 3 bases short and J 2 bases short, with 8 bases between. This CDR3 is built from 13 residues. Germline values: CDR1 KGHSH, CDR2 LQKENI. The chain's CDR3 is CASSPRGAYEQYF. As DNA, the CDR3 is TGTGCCAGCTCACCGAGAGGGGCCTACGAGCAGTACTTC.

The CDR3 DNA sequence: TGTGCTAGTGACAGGAGCTCCTACGAGCAGTACTTC. Its protein product is CASDRSSYEQYF. This chain connects TRBV12-5 to TRBJ2-7, with D tentatively TRBD1 (5 bases). The V gene's germline CDR1 is LGHNT and CDR2 FRNRAP. The CDR3 runs to 12 residues. The V gene lost 7 bases and the J gene lost 0 bases, with 7 bases spanning the gap.

The CDR3 here is CASSRLGLAGGNEQFF. DNA for the CDR3: TGTGCCAGCAGCCGACTGGGACTAGCGGGAGGCAATGAGCAGTTCTTC. This chain links TRBV11-3 with TRBJ2-1, with 15 nucleotides matching TRBD2. Trimming at V came to 5 bases and at J to 6 bases, leaving 5 bases not matched to a gene. This CDR3 spans 16 amino acids. Germline CDR1 SGHNT, CDR2 YENEEA.

This clone was counted a single time. The chain carries TRBV5-1 and TRBJ2-3, with 14 bases aligning to TRBD2. With 5 bases clipped from V and 4 bases from J, the junction kept 6 bases outside the gene matches. Per the germline V gene, CDR1 is SGHRS and CDR2 is YFSETQ. This CDR3 is 16 amino acids long. The CDR3 protein is CASSTGLAGASDTQYF. The CDR3 DNA reads TGCGCCAGCAGTACGGGACTAGCGGGAGCCTCAGATACGCAGTATTTT.